This entry lists 8 T cell receptor beta chains sequenced from one sample in a study of T-cell memory formation after mild COVID-19. MiXCR, applied by TCRdb to the 5' RACE reads, yields one record per CDR3 protein. The data hold roughly 150,000 distinct CDR3 sequences, with 10% to 15% observed a single time. Sample: PBMCs or a T cell subset sorted from them (not recorded which). Receptor source: a man between 18 and 35 years old who had mild COVID-19 (a few samples of this study predate the infection). Cell type and time point are not known.

The chain uses TRBV25-1 and TRBJ1-2; D possibly corresponds to TRBD1 (5 bases). Trimming shortened V by 5 bases and J by 3 bases, and 10 bases separated the two germline ends. This CDR3 is built from 13 residues. Germline CDR1 is MGHDK and CDR2 is SYGVNS. The CDR3 region is CASSLDTYYGYTF. The CDR3 DNA reads TGTGCCAGCAGTCTGGACACATACTATGGCTACACCTTC.

V and J are TRBV7-3 and TRBJ2-3; tentatively, D is TRBD1 (6 bases). Germline CDR1 reads SGHTA; CDR2 reads FQGTGA. The V gene lost 1 base and the J gene lost 2 bases, with 10 bases spanning the gap. This CDR3 has 15 residues. CDR3 in DNA: TGTGCCAGCAGCTTAAGGCAGGGGTTCACAGATACGCAGTATTTT. This codes for CASSLRQGFTDTQYF.

The CDR3 sequence is CASSPLASGGPGVKNIQYF. The DNA for the CDR3 is TGTGCCAGCAGTCCCCTAGCTAGCGGGGGGCCGGGGGTCAAAAACATTCAGTACTTC. The rearrangement links TRBV2 to TRBJ2-4; 11 bases fit TRBD2. Germline V gene lookup returns CDR1 SNHLY and CDR2 FYNNEI. With 5 bases clipped from V and 3 bases from J, the junction kept 15 bases outside the gene matches. The CDR3 extends over 19 amino acids.

This clonotype was picked up a small number of times. The chain uses TRBV6-2 or TRBV6-3 and TRBJ2-4, with D unresolved. Germline CDR1 reads MNHEY; CDR2 reads SVGEGT. Trimming removed 1 base from V and 2 bases from J, with 15 bases in between. The CDR3 extends over 17 amino acids. The CDR3 protein is CASSYFDLRAPKNIQYF. The CDR3 DNA sequence: TGTGCCAGCAGTTACTTTGACCTAAGAGCACCCAAAAACATTCAGTACTTC.

The chain recombines TRBV20-1 with TRBJ1-1, with 7 bases aligning to TRBD1. The CDR3 has 14 residues. Germline CDR1 reads DFQATT; CDR2 reads SNEGSKA (reference sequence). Trimming cost V 6 bases and J 1 base; bases outside gene matches: 8. CDR3: CSAEIDRANTEAFF. Here the CDR3 DNA reads TGCAGTGCGGAGATCGACAGGGCGAACACTGAAGCTTTCTTT.

The chain joins TRBV19 to TRBJ2-6; D is uncertain. V was trimmed by 7 bases and J by 0 bases, leaving 4 bases between them. Germline V gene sequence: CDR1 LNHDA, CDR2 SQIVND (reference sequence). The CDR3 sequence is 13 residues long. CDR3 sequence: CASTVSGANVLTF. In nucleotides, the CDR3 is TGTGCCAGTACTGTCTCTGGGGCCAACGTCCTGACTTTC.

This clonotype occurred many times. One end of the junction varies from germline; a read error may be responsible. This chain connects TRBV7-7 to TRBJ2-1; D tentatively reads TRBD1 or TRBD2 (5 bases each). This CDR3 is built from 13 residues. Germline loops: CDR1 SSHAT, CDR2 FNYEAQ (reference sequence). DNA for the CDR3: TGTGCTAGCAGCCCAGGGACGAGGCAAGAGCAGTTCTTC. This encodes CASSPGTRQEQFF.

This chain joins TRBV28 and TRBJ2-2; 7 nucleotides line up with TRBD2. Germline trimming cut 6 bases from V and 1 base from J; bases unmatched to any gene: 5. This CDR3 is 15 amino acids long. From germline, CDR1 is MDHEN and CDR2 SYDVKM. DNA for the CDR3: TGTGCCAGCAGCCCTGGGGGGGAGAACACCGGGGAGCTGTTTTTT. This translates into CASSPGGENTGELFF.